This TCR beta chain derives from a study of shared clonotypes between healthy human individuals. CD4+ cells yielded CD45RA+ naive and CD45RA-negative memory subsets. CDR3 size: 14 residues. The V segment lost 0 bases and the J segment 11 bases; nucleotides outside the gene matches: 9. CDR1 is SNHLY, CDR2 FYNNEI, per germline. Generated by immunoSEQ multiplex PCR, the TCRdb table keeps only in-frame clones and is missing some. This table has over a million clones, about 96% appearing once. Sequencing input: naive CD4+ T cells sorted from blood. The subset was: CD45RA+ positively selected. The chain carries TRBV2 and TRBJ1-2; 7 bases map to TRBD1. The source of this sequence is a man aged 25 to 45 in good health. The CDR3 loop reads CASSEALGTVTYTF. CDR3 sequence (DNA): TGTGCCAGCAGTGAAGCGCTTGGGACAGTCACATACACCTTC. Full variable domain (missing parts from reference TRBV2 and TRBJ1-2): EPEVTQTPSHQVTQMGQEVILRCVPISNHLYFYWYRQILGQKVEFLVSFYNNEISEKSEIFDDQFSVERPDGSNFTLKIRSTKLEDSAMYFCASSEALGTVTYTFGSGTRLTVV.